These 20 T cell receptor beta chains were all obtained from the same sample, sequenced in a study of blood T cell repertoires in COVID-19. Produced via immunoSEQ multiplex PCR; TCRdb's table is partial and in-frame only. The sample shows about 150,000 clones, roughly 82% of them seen only once. Sequenced input: peripheral blood. These receptor sequences come from a woman aged 50 to 60 with acute or convalescent COVID-19.

This chain uses TRBV27 with TRBJ1-5; TRBD1 matches at 9 bases. This CDR3 comprises 15 residues. Trimming at V came to 1 base and at J to 7 bases, leaving 5 bases not matched to a gene. Germline-derived CDR1 and CDR2 are MNHEY and SMNVEV (reference sequence). The CDR3 is CASSLLGQGRQPQHF. The DNA of the CDR3 is TGTGCCAGCAGTTTATTGGGACAGGGAAGACAGCCCCAGCATTTT.

The genes are TRBV5-1 and TRBJ2-2, with TRBD1 as a possible D gene (6 bases). The CDR3 is made up of 21 amino acids. Trimming took off 3 bases at V and 7 bases at J, with 34 bases between the two ends. Germline CDR1 SGHRS, CDR2 YFSETQ. CDR3 residues: CASSSSRGNERWFGMNGELFF. For the CDR3, the DNA is TGCGCCAGCAGCTCTTCCAGGGGAAACGAACGGTGGTTCGGGATGAACGGGGAGCTGTTTTTT.

CDR3 amino acids: CASSLAPTVTEAFF. CDR3 sequence (DNA): TGTGCCAGCAGTTTGGCTCCCACAGTCACTGAAGCTTTCTTT. V usage is TRBV2 and J usage is TRBJ1-1, with no clear D. Germline V CDR1 and CDR2: SNHLY, FYNNEI. Trimming shortened V by 5 bases and J by 4 bases, and 14 bases separated the two germline ends. The CDR3 has 14 amino acids.

This chain joins TRBV5-5 and TRBJ1-2; TRBD1 might be the D (6 bases). The ends were cut back, 5 bases at V and 7 bases at J, with 18 bases in the middle. CDR3 length: 14 residues. Germline CDR1 and CDR2: SGHKS and YYEKEE (reference sequence). In nucleotides, the CDR3 is TGTGCCAGCAGTTGGGGACAAGTTATTCCTGGCTACACCTTC. As protein: CASSWGQVIPGYTF.

This chain connects TRBV19 to TRBJ1-2; D ambiguous. The CDR3 spans 13 residues. In germline, CDR1 is LNHDA, CDR2 SQIVND (reference sequence). V was pared by 3 bases and J by 0 bases, with 5 bases between. The CDR3 coding sequence is TGTGCCAGTAGTATCGACACTAACTATGGCTACACCTTC. Amino acid sequence: CASSIDTNYGYTF.

The sample holds one count of this clone. The V gene is TRBV21-1, the J gene TRBJ1-6; the table's D gene call, TRBD1, was not cross checked with the DNA. TRBV21-1 is classified as a pseudogene. The CDR3 contains 18 residues. CDR3 DNA sequence: TGTGCCAGCAGCAAAGTTTCCGGGACAGGTCACCGAAATTCACCCCTCCACTTT. Its translation: CASSKVSGTGHRNSPLHF.

V usage is TRBV7-2 and J usage is TRBJ2-7; D perhaps matches TRBD1 (6 bases). The V end lost 5 bases, the J end lost 3 bases, and 11 bases lay between the germline ends. CDR3 length: 13 residues. From germline, CDR1 is SGHTA and CDR2 FQGNSA. The CDR3 nucleotides are TGTGCCAGCAGCACAGACAGGAGCTACGAGCAGTACTTC. It codes for CASSTDRSYEQYF.

In this sample, this clone turned up a few times. The chain is built from TRBV12-3 or TRBV12-4 and TRBJ1-1; D unresolved. This CDR3 spans 13 amino acids. Trimming removed 7 bases at V and 3 bases at J, with 12 bases between. DNA of the CDR3: TGTGCCAGCACCATCGGAGCGGACACTGAAGCTTTCTTT. Its protein is CASTIGADTEAFF.

DNA of the CDR3: TGTGCCAGCAGCCTCCTGGCAGGGCGAACTGAAGCTTTCTTT. This gives the protein CASSLLAGRTEAFF. J is TRBJ1-1 and V is TRBV9; perhaps TRBD1 as D (5 bases). V lost 4 bases to trimming and J lost 5 bases, with 15 bases between them. The CDR3 sequence is 14 residues long. Looked up from germline, CDR1 is SGDLS and CDR2 is YYNGEE.

The CDR3 is CASSYFGQGAYEQYF. The CDR3 DNA is TGTGCCAGCAGTTACTTCGGACAGGGGGCCTACGAGCAGTACTTC. This sequence joins TRBV6-2 or TRBV6-3 and TRBJ2-7, with 10 bases matching TRBD1. The length of the CDR3 is 15 residues. After removal of 1 base from V and 2 bases from J, the junction contained 2 bases not matched to a gene. Per the germline V gene, CDR1 is MNHEY and CDR2 is SVGEGT.

This clone has just one count. The CDR3 region has the DNA TGCGCCAGCAGCTTACTAGCGGGAGAGACAGATACGCAGTATTTT. It yields the protein CASSLLAGETDTQYF. The V call is TRBV5-1, the J call TRBJ2-3; 11 nucleotides agree with TRBD2. The V gene's germline CDR1 is SGHRS and CDR2 YFSETQ. V lost 2 bases to trimming and J lost 3 bases; unmatched junction nucleotides: 2. The CDR3 is made up of 15 amino acids. The entire variable domain, with the rest obtained from reference TRBV5-1 and TRBJ2-3, is as follows: KAGVTQTPRYLIKTRGQQVTLSCSPISGHRSVSWYQQTPGQGLQFLFEYFSETQRNKGNFPGRFSGRQFSNSRSEMNVSTLELGDSALYLCASSLLAGETDTQYFGPGTRLTVL.

This clone was seen a handful of times. The V and J genes are TRBV5-4 and TRBJ2-7, with TRBD2 matching over 12 bases. Germline assignment: CDR1 SGHNT and CDR2 YYREEE (reference sequence). This CDR3 region has 14 residues. The ends lost 0 bases at V and 8 bases at J; junction bases unmatched: 3. The CDR3 loop is CASSLGLAGEKQYF. The CDR3, as DNA: TGTGCCAGCAGCTTGGGACTAGCGGGGGAAAAGCAGTACTTC.

In this sample, this clone turned up a few times. This chain links TRBV30 with TRBJ1-1, with D unclear. Deletions cut 4 bases from V and 4 bases from J, with 10 bases between. Germline-derived CDR1 and CDR2 are GTSNPN and SVGIG (reference sequence). The CDR3 is made up of 12 amino acids. The CDR3 loop reads CAWTPRGTEAFF. CDR3 sequence (DNA): TGTGCCTGGACGCCCAGAGGCACTGAAGCTTTCTTT. Full variable domain (remainder filled in from reference TRBV30 and TRBJ1-1): SQTIHQWPATLVQPVGSPLSLECTVEGTSNPNLYWYRQAAGRGLQLLFYSVGIGQISSEVPQNLSASRPQDRQFILSSKKLLLSDSGFYLCAWTPRGTEAFFGQGTRLTVV.

The sample holds a few counts of this clone. The V call is TRBV5-4, the J call TRBJ2-3; a possible D gene is TRBD2 (5 bases). Germline assignment: CDR1 SGHNT and CDR2 YYREEE (reference sequence). The CDR3 is 14 amino acids. Trimming removed 2 bases at V and 8 bases at J, with 15 bases between. This chain's CDR3 is CASSFEGSRGTQYF. In DNA, the CDR3 is TGTGCCAGCAGCTTTGAGGGATCCAGAGGTACGCAGTATTTT.

The rearrangement joins TRBV10-2 to TRBJ1-2; TRBD1 matches at 8 bases. Looked up from germline, CDR1 is WSHSY and CDR2 is SAAADI. The CDR3 runs 15 residues. V shed 8 bases and J 4 bases; nucleotides not matched to a gene: 12. This CDR3 reads CASRDGTGPSYGYTF. CDR3 DNA sequence: TGCGCCAGCCGGGATGGGACAGGACCTTCCTATGGCTACACCTTC.

The rearrangement uses TRBV2 and TRBJ2-1, with D possibly being TRBD1 (6 bases). Deletions cut 6 bases from V and 4 bases from J, with 13 bases between. Germline loops: CDR1 SNHLY, CDR2 FYNNEI. The CDR3 extends over 14 amino acids. The CDR3 nucleotides are TGTGCCAGCAGACCCCGGACAGATTACAATGAGCAGTTCTTC. Its protein product is CASRPRTDYNEQFF.

This clone was recorded only once. The V call is TRBV15, the J call TRBJ2-3; weak D call: TRBD1 (6 bases). The CDR3 runs to 13 residues. CDR1 and CDR2 from the germline V gene are LNHNV and YYDKDF (reference sequence). V lost 9 bases and J 3 bases, leaving 13 bases between the germline ends. The CDR3 DNA follows: TGTGCCACTTCTGAAGGACAGACAGATACGCAGTATTTT. As protein: CATSEGQTDTQYF.

The V and J genes are TRBV21-1 and TRBJ2-6; the table's D call TRBD1 went unverified against the DNA. TRBV21-1 is flagged as a pseudogene. The CDR3 has 17 residues. The CDR3 loop reads CASKGDSTPSGANVLTF. CDR3 DNA: TGTGCCAGCAAAGGGGACAGTACTCCCTCTGGGGCCAACGTCCTGACTTTC.

The chain combines TRBV7-2 with TRBJ1-1; tentative D call: TRBD1 (6 bases). CDR3 length: 13 residues. The germline V and J ends were trimmed by 7 bases and 4 bases, with 13 bases remaining between them. The germline V gene has CDR1 SGHTA and CDR2 FQGNSA. CDR3 coding DNA: TGTGCCAGCATCTTTACAGGGTCCACTGAAGCTTTCTTT. Translated, it gives CASIFTGSTEAFF. The variable domain in full, with the rest retrieved from reference TRBV7-2 and TRBJ1-1, is GAGVSQSPSNKVTEKGKDVELRCDPISGHTALYWYRQSLGQGLEFLIYFQGNSAPDKSGLPSDRFSAERTGGSVSTLTIQRTQQEDSAVYLCASIFTGSTEAFFGQGTRLTVV.

The V gene is TRBV3-1 (or the pseudogene TRBV3-2), the J gene TRBJ1-1, with 9 nucleotides matching TRBD1. V shed 5 bases, J shed 8 bases, and the junction held 12 bases outside the gene matches. CDR1 is LGHDT and CDR2 is YNNKEL in the germline V gene (reference sequence). This CDR3 spans 15 amino acids. The CDR3 here is CASSSQGATRGEAFF. The CDR3 region has the DNA TGTGCCAGCAGCTCACAGGGGGCCACAAGAGGGGAAGCTTTCTTT.